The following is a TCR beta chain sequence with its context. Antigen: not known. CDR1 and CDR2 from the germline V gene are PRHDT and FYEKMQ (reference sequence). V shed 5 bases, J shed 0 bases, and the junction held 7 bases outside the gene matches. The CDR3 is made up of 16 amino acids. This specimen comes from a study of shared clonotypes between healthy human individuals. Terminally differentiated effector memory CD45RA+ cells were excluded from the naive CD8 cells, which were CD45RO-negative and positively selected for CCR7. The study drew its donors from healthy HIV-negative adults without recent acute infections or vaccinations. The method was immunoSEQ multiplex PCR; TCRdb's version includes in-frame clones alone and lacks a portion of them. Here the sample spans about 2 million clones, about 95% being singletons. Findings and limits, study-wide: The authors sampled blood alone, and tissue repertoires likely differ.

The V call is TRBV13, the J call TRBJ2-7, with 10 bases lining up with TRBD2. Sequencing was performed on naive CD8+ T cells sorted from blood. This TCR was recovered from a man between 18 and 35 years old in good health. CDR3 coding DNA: TGTGCCAGCAGCACTCATAGCGGGGGGCCCTCCTACGAGCAGTACTTC. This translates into CASSTHSGGPSYEQYF.